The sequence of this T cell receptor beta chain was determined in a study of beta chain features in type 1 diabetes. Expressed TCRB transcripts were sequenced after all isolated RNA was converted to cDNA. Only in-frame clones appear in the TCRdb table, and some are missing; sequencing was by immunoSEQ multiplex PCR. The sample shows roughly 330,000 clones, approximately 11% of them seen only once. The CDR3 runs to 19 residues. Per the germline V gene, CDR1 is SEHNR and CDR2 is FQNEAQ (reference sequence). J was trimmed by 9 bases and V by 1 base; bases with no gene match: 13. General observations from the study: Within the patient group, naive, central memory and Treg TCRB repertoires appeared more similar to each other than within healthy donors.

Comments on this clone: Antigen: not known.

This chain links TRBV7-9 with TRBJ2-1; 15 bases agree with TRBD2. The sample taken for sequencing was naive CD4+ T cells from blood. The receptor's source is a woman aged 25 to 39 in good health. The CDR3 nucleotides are TGTGCCAGCAGCTTAGGAGCAGGACTAGCGGGAGGGCCTCACACTGAGCAGTTCTTC. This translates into CASSLGAGLAGGPHTEQFF.